The 21 T cell receptor beta chains below all came from one sample that was sequenced in a study of cytomegalovirus exposure and HLA in healthy donors. Produced via immunoSEQ multiplex PCR; TCRdb's table is partial and in-frame only. The sample yields 150,000 to 200,000 clones, 85% seen once. What was sequenced was PBMCs. These receptors were obtained from a man between 18 and 35 years old in good health and CMV-seropositive.

This chain joins TRBV11-3 and TRBJ2-3; possible D gene TRBD1, 5 bases. Germline lookup yields CDR1 SGHNT and CDR2 YENEEA. V dropped 4 bases and J dropped 15 bases, with 23 bases sitting between them. The CDR3 contains 14 residues. DNA for the CDR3: TGTGCCAGCAGCTCCCAGGGTATCTCCCTGTTCAGATATTTT. It is translated as CASSSQGISLFRYF.

This clone was seen a few times. This chain connects TRBV5-4 to TRBJ1-2; 7 bases map to TRBD1. Germline CDR1 SGHNT, CDR2 YYREEE (reference sequence). The length of the CDR3 is 13 residues. The J segment lost 5 bases and the V segment lost 4 bases, leaving 5 bases of the junction unmatched. CDR3 bases: TGTGCCAGCAGCCAGGACAGGACTTATGGCTACACCTTC. Translating it yields CASSQDRTYGYTF.

This rearrangement joins TRBV5-5 to TRBJ1-3; D might be TRBD1 (5 bases). Germline lookup yields CDR1 SGHKS and CDR2 YYEKEE (reference sequence). Trimming took off 6 bases at V and 9 bases at J, with 22 bases between the two ends. The length of the CDR3 is 15 residues. CDR3 nucleotide sequence: TGTGCCAGCACCCAGGAGCCCCGTAGACAGCGCACCATATATTTT. Translation gives CASTQEPRRQRTIYF.

The chain uses TRBV5-1 and TRBJ2-1; D ambiguous. The CDR3 sequence is 13 residues long. The V gene's germline CDR1 is SGHRS and CDR2 YFSETQ. Trimming stripped 9 bases from V and 5 bases from J, with 15 bases between. CDR3 in amino acids: CATKYSNDNEQFF. The DNA of the CDR3 is TGCGCCACCAAATACTCGAACGACAATGAGCAGTTCTTC.

The chain carries TRBV4-1 and TRBJ2-7; no reliable D call. Germline V gene lookup returns CDR1 MGHRA and CDR2 YSYEKL. V lost 1 base and J 3 bases, leaving 10 bases between the germline ends. This CDR3 has 14 amino acids. Here the CDR3 DNA reads TGCGCCAGCAGCCAAGGAGTCAATAACTACGAGCAGTACTTC. Amino acids: CASSQGVNNYEQYF.

V usage is TRBV30 and J usage is TRBJ2-1, with TRBD2 as a possible D gene (6 bases). Germline CDR1 and CDR2: GTSNPN and SVGIG (reference sequence). V was shortened by 3 bases and J by 7 bases, with 19 bases between the two germline ends. The CDR3 length is 15 residues. The CDR3 is CAWRKIGGRMNEQFF. CDR3 nucleotides: TGTGCCTGGAGGAAGATAGGAGGGAGGATGAATGAGCAGTTCTTC.

The chain employs TRBV7-9 and TRBJ2-5; the D is unclear. The CDR3 sequence is 15 residues long. V lost 1 base to trimming and J lost 2 bases, with 11 bases between them. Germline CDR1 reads SEHNR; CDR2 reads FQNEAQ (reference sequence). CDR3 nucleotide sequence: TGTGCCAGCAGCTTAGGTGACACAACGCAAGAGACCCAGTACTTC. As protein: CASSLGDTTQETQYF. The full variable domain, rest sourced from reference TRBV7-9 and TRBJ2-5, is DTGVSQNPRHKITKRGQNVTFRCDPISEHNRLYWYRQTLGQGPEFLTYFQNEAQLEKSRLLSDRFSAERPKGSFSTLEIQRTEQGDSAMYLCASSLGDTTQETQYFGPGTRLLVL.

The J gene is TRBJ2-6, the V gene TRBV27; maybe TRBD2 (5 bases). Germline CDR1 reads MNHEY; CDR2 reads SMNVEV (reference sequence). This CDR3 comprises 15 residues. The ends were cut back, 3 bases at V and 4 bases at J, with 10 bases in the middle. Written as DNA, the CDR3 is TGTGCCAGCAGTTTGTCCGGGGTCGGGGCCAACGTCCTGACTTTC. It codes for CASSLSGVGANVLTF.

The chain recombines TRBV28 with TRBJ1-1; D uncertain. The CDR3 is 12 residues long. Between the trimmed V and J ends, which lost 3 bases and 4 bases, there was a span of 6 bases. Germline lookup yields CDR1 MDHEN and CDR2 SYDVKM. The CDR3 DNA sequence: TGTGCCAGCAGTTTTCCGGGCACTGAAGCTTTCTTT. The encoded protein is CASSFPGTEAFF.

This clone was found a few times. CDR3 region: CASSLDPGRAEAFF. Here the CDR3 DNA reads TGTGCCAGCAGTCTCGACCCTGGTCGGGCTGAAGCTTTCTTT. The V gene is TRBV6-1, the J gene TRBJ1-1; D gene ambiguous. Germline CDR1 and CDR2: MNHNS and SASEGT. The V and J ends lost 5 bases and 6 bases respectively, with 16 bases between them. The CDR3 loop spans 14 amino acids.

This chain links TRBV10-2 with TRBJ2-7, with D possibly being TRBD2 (6 bases). CDR3 size: 12 residues. V was cut by 7 bases and J by 5 bases, with 12 bases left in between. CDR1 and CDR2 (germline): WSHSY, SAAADI. CDR3 loop: CASNGGVDEQYF. Here the CDR3 DNA reads TGCGCCAGCAACGGGGGTGTGGACGAGCAGTACTTC.

The chain has TRBV10-2 and TRBJ2-5, with D hard to call. The CDR3 totals 13 residues. In germline, CDR1 is WSHSY, CDR2 SAAADI. V was cut by 2 bases and J by 0 bases, with 4 bases left in between. The CDR3, as DNA: TGCGCCAGCAGTGAGCCGTACCAAGAGACCCAGTACTTC. It is translated as CASSEPYQETQYF.

This chain links TRBV27 with TRBJ2-7; 8 nucleotides agree with TRBD1. The CDR3 is 14 amino acids. The trim removed 3 bases at V and 2 bases at J, leaving 3 bases unmatched. Germline CDR1 and CDR2: MNHEY and SMNVEV (reference sequence). DNA of the CDR3: TGTGCCAGCAGTTTGGTACAGGGGGCCTACGAGCAGTACTTC. Encoded protein: CASSLVQGAYEQYF.

The gene calls are TRBV4-2 and TRBJ2-5, with 11 bases matching TRBD2. The CDR3 spans 18 residues. Germline V gives CDR1 LGHNA, CDR2 YNFKEQ. The V gene end was trimmed by 1 base and the J gene end by 5 bases; junction bases not matched to a gene: 12. CDR3 in DNA: TGTGCCAGCAGCCAAGGTTTAGCTAGCGGGGGGCCACAGGAGACCCAGTACTTC. This codes for CASSQGLASGGPQETQYF.

This clone came up a few times. The gene calls are TRBV29-1 and TRBJ2-2, with 7 bases fitting TRBD2. The germline V gene has CDR1 SQVTM and CDR2 ANQGSEA. There are 13 residues in the CDR3. V was pared by 4 bases and J by 6 bases, with 5 bases of the junction left unmatched. The CDR3, as DNA: TGCAGCGTTGTGGGGGGAGGGGCCGGGGAGCTGTTTTTT. This sequence encodes CSVVGGGAGELFF.

The count of this clone is one. The chain couples TRBV21-1 to TRBJ2-2; the table gives TRBD1 as D, unverified against the DNA. TRBV21-1 is a pseudogene locus. The CDR3 length is 18 residues. The CDR3 bases are TGTGCCAGCAGCTTACGACAGGGGCCGGGTTCGAACACCGGGGAGCTGTTTTTT. It specifies CASSLRQGPGSNTGELFF.

J is TRBJ1-1 and V is TRBV27; tentatively, D is TRBD1 (6 bases). The CDR3 is 15 residues long. Germline CDR1 and CDR2: MNHEY and SMNVEV (reference sequence). The V end lost 2 bases, the J end lost 3 bases, and 13 bases lay between the germline ends. The CDR3 nucleotides are TGTGCCAGCAGTTTAACGACTGAGGGGGACACTGAAGCTTTCTTT. As protein: CASSLTTEGDTEAFF.

The V gene is TRBV5-1, the J gene TRBJ2-5, with 9 bases aligning to TRBD2. Trimming took 2 bases from V and 3 from J; bases not matched to a gene: 5. This CDR3 region has 15 residues. From germline, CDR1 is SGHRS and CDR2 YFSETQ. CDR3 sequence: CASSLPTSGEETQYF. The CDR3 DNA reads TGCGCCAGCAGCTTACCGACTAGCGGTGAAGAGACCCAGTACTTC.

The genes are TRBV7-2 and TRBJ2-7; the match to TRBD2 covers 7 bases. Germline CDR1 is SGHTA and CDR2 is FQGNSA. The CDR3 loop spans 14 amino acids. V dropped 5 bases and J dropped 0; count of bases not matched to a gene: 4. CDR3: CASSDGGFSYEQYF. Here the CDR3 DNA reads TGTGCCAGCAGCGACGGGGGGTTCTCCTACGAGCAGTACTTC.

CDR3 bases: TGTGCCAGCAGTTCGACAGGGGTCGTTCAGCCCCAGCATTTT. Translation: CASSSTGVVQPQHF. The chain combines TRBV6-5 with TRBJ1-5; 8 bases are shared with TRBD1. Germline-derived CDR1 and CDR2 are MNHEY and SVGAGI. The V segment lost 4 bases and the J segment 6 bases; nucleotides outside the gene matches: 5. The CDR3 is 14 residues long.

V usage is TRBV18 and J usage is TRBJ2-3, with TRBD1 matching 10 bases. V was clipped by 6 bases and J by 1 base; unmatched bases: 4. Germline CDR1 and CDR2: KGHSH and LQKENI. This CDR3 is built from 15 residues. The DNA of the CDR3 is TGTGCCAGCTCCCAGGACAGGGGGGGCACAGATACGCAGTATTTT. This translates into CASSQDRGGTDTQYF.